The 19 T cell receptor beta chains given below trace back to one sample, sequenced in a study of T cell responses to AZD1222 COVID-19 vaccine (dated by TCRdb to about 2021). Library preparation was by the immunoSEQ multiplex PCR assay. TCRdb obtained this table from immuneACCESS and retained in-frame rearrangements with V and J assigned. These tables miss some clones; where compared with another copy, unresolved V genes account for less than half of the shortfall, and the remainder is unexplained. The sample records 100,000 or so clones, roughly 86% of which are singletons. Jointly, the top ten make up about a tenth of the sample. What the time point label conveys for this sample: about 28 days (+/-7) after the second vaccine dose. The sequencing used peripheral blood, collected 28 days after the second AZD1222 dose. The receptors were sampled from an adult who received the AZD1222 COVID-19 vaccine.

V is TRBV7-2 and J is TRBJ2-7; D gene ambiguous. The CDR3 runs to 13 residues. V was shortened by 2 bases and J by 1 base, with 6 bases between the two germline ends. Per the germline V gene, CDR1 is SGHTA and CDR2 is FQGNSA. The CDR3 protein is CASSLFSSYEQYF. The CDR3 DNA follows: TGTGCCAGCAGCTTATTCAGTTCCTACGAGCAGTACTTC.

This CDR3 reads CASSPGGPNYGYTF. The CDR3 bases are TGTGCCAGCAGTCCGGGTGGCCCCAACTATGGCTACACCTTC. The genes are TRBV2 and TRBJ1-2; no clear D gene. The CDR3 length is 14 residues. Trimming stripped 5 bases from V and 2 bases from J, with 12 bases between. The germline CDR1 and CDR2 sequences are SNHLY and FYNNEI.

V usage is TRBV5-6 and J usage is TRBJ2-2; 11 nucleotides match TRBD2. The trim removed 9 bases at V and 5 bases at J, leaving 3 bases unmatched. Per the germline V gene, CDR1 is SGHDT and CDR2 is YYEEEE. CDR3 length: 13 residues. The CDR3 here is CATTSGSTGELFF. The CDR3 bases are TGTGCCACCACTAGCGGGAGTACCGGGGAGCTGTTTTTT.

This sequence joins TRBV12-3 or TRBV12-4 and TRBJ2-7, with D uncertain. The ends were cut back, 4 bases at V and 0 bases at J, with 4 bases in the middle. This CDR3 has 12 amino acids. CDR3 sequence: CASSYLSYEQYF. CDR3 DNA sequence: TGTGCCAGCAGTTACCTCTCCTACGAGCAGTACTTC.

The chain carries TRBV6-5 and TRBJ1-4; D unclear. This CDR3 has 15 residues. Trimming cost V 6 bases and J 8 bases, with 19 bases left between them. Germline CDR1 reads MNHEY; CDR2 reads SVGAGI. The CDR3 here is CASRGKLVSGEKLFF. The CDR3, as DNA: TGTGCCAGCAGGGGAAAACTTGTTTCGGGAGAAAAACTGTTTTTT.

The chain couples TRBV5-5 to TRBJ1-6; D may be TRBD1 (5 bases). Germline values: CDR1 SGHKS, CDR2 YYEKEE (reference sequence). The CDR3 is 16 amino acids. The V and J ends lost 3 bases and 7 bases respectively, with 17 bases between them. CDR3 DNA: TGTGCCAGCAGCTCGTCTTTGGGGGGGGGAAATTCACCCCTCCACTTT. Its translation is CASSSSLGGGNSPLHF.

This rearrangement joins TRBV5-1 to TRBJ2-7, with 7 bases identical to TRBD1. There are 14 residues in the CDR3. Germline V lookup: CDR1 SGHRS, CDR2 YFSETQ. Trimming removed 1 base from V and 2 bases from J; junction bases left unmatched: 3. The CDR3 bases are TGCGCCAGCAGCTTGCCAGGGGGTACCTACGAGCAGTACTTC. Translated: CASSLPGGTYEQYF.

This clone was found a few times. The chain carries TRBV7-9 and TRBJ2-7, with 9 bases matching TRBD1. The CDR3 is 13 amino acids. The ends lost 5 bases at V and 1 base at J; junction bases unmatched: 0. The germline V gene encodes CDR1 SEHNR and CDR2 FQNEAQ (reference sequence). The CDR3 loop is CASSGTGSYEQYF. CDR3 DNA sequence: TGTGCCAGCAGCGGGACAGGGTCCTACGAGCAGTACTTC. Full variable domain (outside the CDR3, taken from reference TRBV7-9 and TRBJ2-7): DTGVSQNPRHKITKRGQNVTFRCDPISEHNRLYWYRQTLGQGPEFLTYFQNEAQLEKSRLLSDRFSAERPKGSFSTLEIQRTEQGDSAMYLCASSGTGSYEQYFGPGTRLTVT.

The chain recombines TRBV30 with TRBJ2-7; a possible D gene is TRBD2 (6 bases). The CDR3 is 15 residues long. With 2 bases removed from V and 0 bases from J, the gap between germline ends came to 14 bases. CDR1 and CDR2 (germline): GTSNPN, SVGIG (reference sequence). DNA for the CDR3: TGTGCCTGGAGTTCCGAGGAGGGGAGCTCCTACGAGCAGTACTTC. It translates to CAWSSEEGSSYEQYF.

The chain employs TRBV3-1 (or the pseudogene TRBV3-2) and TRBJ1-2; TRBD1 is a possible D gene (6 bases). The CDR3 sequence is 13 residues long. The germline V gene encodes CDR1 LGHDT and CDR2 YNNKEL (reference sequence). Between the trimmed V and J ends, which lost 3 bases and 8 bases, there was a span of 13 bases. CDR3 DNA: TGTGCCAGCAGCCAGAGGGCAGGGGACGGCTACACCTTC. Amino acid sequence: CASSQRAGDGYTF.

This chain joins TRBV27 and TRBJ2-7; 14 bases agree with TRBD2. V lost 4 bases and J lost 4; bases outside the gene matches: 15. The CDR3 is 19 residues long. CDR1 is MNHEY, CDR2 SMNVEV, per germline (reference sequence). CDR3 sequence: CASSSPTLGTSGRGYEQYF. CDR3 coding DNA: TGTGCCAGCAGTTCGCCGACACTCGGGACTAGCGGGAGAGGTTACGAGCAGTACTTC.

J is TRBJ2-7 and V is TRBV27, with 7 bases fitting TRBD2. The CDR3 runs 13 residues. Losses at the gene ends were 6 bases for V and 6 bases for J; bases not matched to a gene: 8. Germline V gene data show CDR1 as MNHEY and CDR2 as SMNVEV (reference sequence). Here the CDR3 reads CASRSTSVGEQYF. The CDR3 DNA sequence: TGTGCCAGCAGGAGTACTAGCGTAGGCGAGCAGTACTTC.

This clone has a single count. This chain links TRBV6-2 or TRBV6-3 with TRBJ2-7; D possibly corresponds to TRBD2 (6 bases). Germline values: CDR1 MNHEY, CDR2 SVGEGT. The V end lost 3 bases, the J end lost 5 bases, and 14 bases lay between the germline ends. The CDR3 length is 14 residues. CDR3 region: CASSYREPRHEQYF. In DNA form, the CDR3 reads TGTGCCAGCAGTTATCGGGAGCCTCGGCACGAGCAGTACTTC.

This sequence joins TRBV11-3 and TRBJ2-2; TRBD2 might be the D (5 bases). The CDR3 is made up of 16 amino acids. CDR1 and CDR2 (germline): SGHNT, YENEEA. Trimming took off 3 bases at V and 4 bases at J, with 15 bases between the two ends. The CDR3 DNA reads TGTGCCAGCAGCTTGTCGGGCGGGCACCCCACCGGGGAGCTGTTTTTT. It is translated as CASSLSGGHPTGELFF.

V usage is TRBV6-2 or TRBV6-3 and J usage is TRBJ1-1; a possible D gene is TRBD1 (5 bases). The germline V and J ends were trimmed by 5 bases and 0 bases, with 13 bases remaining between them. The CDR3 sequence is 15 residues long. Germline V CDR1 and CDR2: MNHEY, SVGEGT. The CDR3 DNA sequence: TGTGCCAGCAGTAACGGGGGGAACCTGAACACTGAAGCTTTCTTT. It specifies CASSNGGNLNTEAFF.

The chain combines TRBV6-5 with TRBJ2-2; D is possibly TRBD1 (5 bases). CDR1 MNHEY and CDR2 SVGAGI come from the germline V gene. V shed 7 bases and J shed 6 bases, with 9 bases lying between them. This CDR3 spans 12 amino acids. The CDR3 sequence: CASIQGAGELFF. The DNA of the CDR3 is TGTGCCAGCATCCAGGGCGCCGGGGAGCTGTTTTTT.

The chain employs TRBV5-6 and TRBJ2-3; the D gene could be TRBD1 or TRBD2 (5 bases each). V dropped 0 bases and J dropped 0 bases, with 14 bases sitting between them. Germline V gene data show CDR1 as SGHDT and CDR2 as YYEEEE. This CDR3 contains 17 residues. Here the CDR3 DNA reads TGTGCCAGCAGCTTGGGGGGGACCTCTACTAGCACAGATACGCAGTATTTT. Its protein product is CASSLGGTSTSTDTQYF.

The table lists this clone with a count of one. The V call is TRBV9, the J call TRBJ2-7; 11 bases line up with TRBD2. This CDR3 comprises 17 residues. Trimming removed 3 bases from V and 6 bases from J; junction bases left unmatched: 14. Germline CDR1 reads SGDLS; CDR2 reads YYNGEE. The CDR3 DNA is TGTGCCAGCAGCGGAGGACTTAGCGGGGGGGCGTTGGGCGAGCAGTACTTC. This sequence encodes CASSGGLSGGALGEQYF.

This clone was found a few times. The gene calls are TRBV21-1 and TRBJ2-2. TRBV21-1 constitutes a pseudogene. The CDR3 has 12 residues. The CDR3 coding sequence is TGTGCCAGCAGCGGACACACCGGGGAGCTGTTTTTT. This codes for CASSGHTGELFF.